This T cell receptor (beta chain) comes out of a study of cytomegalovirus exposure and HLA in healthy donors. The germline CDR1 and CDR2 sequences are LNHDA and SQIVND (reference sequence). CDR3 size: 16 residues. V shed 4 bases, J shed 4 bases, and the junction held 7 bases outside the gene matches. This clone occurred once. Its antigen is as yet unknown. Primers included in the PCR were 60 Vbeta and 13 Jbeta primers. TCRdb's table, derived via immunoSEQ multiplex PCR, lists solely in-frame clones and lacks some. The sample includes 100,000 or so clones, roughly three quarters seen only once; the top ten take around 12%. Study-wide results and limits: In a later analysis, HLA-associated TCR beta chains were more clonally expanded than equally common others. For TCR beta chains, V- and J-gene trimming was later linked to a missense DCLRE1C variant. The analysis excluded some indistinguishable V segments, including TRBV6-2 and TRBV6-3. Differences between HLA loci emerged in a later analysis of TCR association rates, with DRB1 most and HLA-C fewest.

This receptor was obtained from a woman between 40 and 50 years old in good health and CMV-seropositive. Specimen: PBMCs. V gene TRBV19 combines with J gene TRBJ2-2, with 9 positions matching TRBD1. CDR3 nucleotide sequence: TGTGCCAGTAGTAACACAGGACAGGGGATCACCGGGGAGCTGTTTTTT. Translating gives CASSNTGQGITGELFF.